This passage covers 13 T cell receptor beta chains from one sample sequenced in a study of shared clonotypes between healthy human individuals. CD45RO-negative, CCR7-positively selected cells formed the naive CD8 fraction, excluding terminally differentiated effector memory CD45RA+ cells. Some clones are missing from TCRdb's copy, which holds only in-frame ones; the method was immunoSEQ multiplex PCR. The sample lists some 2,100,000 clones, roughly 91% occurring once. Sequenced material: naive CD8+ T cells from PBMCs. These receptors were obtained from a man between 18 and 35 years old in good health. Some clones in this sample may be carry-over from other donors' samples.

This chain connects TRBV10-2 to TRBJ2-1, with D perhaps given as TRBD1 or TRBD2 (5 bases each). V dropped 5 bases and J dropped 6 bases, with 11 bases sitting between them. Germline-derived CDR1 and CDR2 are WSHSY and SAAADI. This CDR3 is 13 amino acids long. The DNA of the CDR3 is TGCGCCAGCAGTTGGGACGGGGTCAATGAGCAGTTCTTC. This sequence encodes CASSWDGVNEQFF.

The rearrangement links TRBV28 to TRBJ1-1; D possibly corresponds to TRBD1 (5 bases). This CDR3 is built from 14 residues. Germline CDR1 reads MDHEN; CDR2 reads SYDVKM. The V end lost 5 bases, the J end lost 4 bases, and 14 bases lay between the germline ends. The CDR3 DNA sequence: TGTGCCAGCAGTCTGGGGGGTGAAGGCACTGAAGCTTTCTTT. It specifies CASSLGGEGTEAFF.

The J gene is TRBJ2-1, the V gene TRBV13, with 7 bases that match TRBD2. The germline CDR1 and CDR2 sequences are PRHDT and FYEKMQ (reference sequence). This CDR3 region has 14 residues. J lost 6 bases, V lost 5 bases, and 7 bases had no gene match. CDR3 DNA: TGTGCCAGCAGCAGGAGCGGGGCCTTCAATGAGCAGTTCTTC. It codes for CASSRSGAFNEQFF.

J is TRBJ2-2 and V is TRBV29-1; the D is unclear. The length of the CDR3 is 12 residues. Germline CDR1 and CDR2: SQVTM and ANQGSEA. With 7 bases removed from V and 0 bases from J, the gap between germline ends came to 6 bases. The CDR3 loop is CSAVANTGELFF. In DNA form, the CDR3 reads TGCAGCGCAGTAGCGAACACCGGGGAGCTGTTTTTT.

The chain uses TRBV4-1 and TRBJ1-5; no clear D gene. CDR1 is MGHRA and CDR2 is YSYEKL in the germline V gene. Trimming removed 1 base from V and 0 bases from J, with 4 bases in between. This CDR3 region has 14 residues. The CDR3 bases are TGCGCCAGCAGCCAAGCCAATAGCAATCAGCCCCAGCATTTT. Translated, it gives CASSQANSNQPQHF.

This chain uses TRBV6-5 with TRBJ2-1, with 8 bases that match TRBD1. The germline V gene has CDR1 MNHEY and CDR2 SVGAGI. V shed 6 bases, J shed 6 bases, and the junction held 7 bases outside the gene matches. This CDR3 region has 14 residues. The CDR3 loop is CASSGQGVSNEQFF. As DNA, the CDR3 is TGTGCCAGCAGCGGACAGGGAGTGTCCAATGAGCAGTTCTTC.

The gene calls are TRBV7-8 and TRBJ2-7; D is perhaps TRBD1 (6 bases). This CDR3 spans 14 amino acids. With 8 bases removed from V and 4 bases from J, the gap between germline ends came to 18 bases. From germline, CDR1 is SGHVS and CDR2 FQNEAQ. CDR3 sequence: CASQPRPGEYEQYF. CDR3 coding DNA: TGTGCCAGCCAACCAAGACCAGGGGAATACGAGCAGTACTTC.

The genes are TRBV11-1 and TRBJ2-7, with 8 bases fitting TRBD2. CDR1 is SGHAT, CDR2 FQDESV, per germline (reference sequence). V lost 5 bases and J lost 6; bases outside the gene matches: 3. There are 12 residues in the CDR3. CDR3 region: CASSPGGGEQYF. DNA of the CDR3: TGTGCCAGCAGCCCGGGAGGGGGCGAGCAGTACTTC.

The chain couples TRBV7-9 to TRBJ2-5, with 8 bases fitting TRBD2. CDR3 length: 19 amino acids. The V gene's germline CDR1 is SEHNR and CDR2 FQNEAQ (reference sequence). V gave up 5 bases and J gave up 2 bases; unmatched junction bases: 19. This chain's CDR3 is CASSPRAWVAGPVQETQYF. CDR3 DNA: TGTGCCAGCAGCCCTAGGGCCTGGGTAGCGGGGCCGGTACAAGAGACCCAGTACTTC.

The chain combines TRBV7-8 with TRBJ2-3; weak D call: TRBD1 (6 bases). Germline V gene data show CDR1 as SGHVS and CDR2 as FQNEAQ. The CDR3 has 14 amino acids. Trimming removed 2 bases from V and 5 bases from J, with 11 bases in between. The CDR3 is CASSLRPGVDTQYF. The CDR3 DNA sequence: TGTGCCAGCAGCTTACGGCCAGGGGTAGATACGCAGTATTTT. The full variable domain, with the rest looked up from reference TRBV7-8 and TRBJ2-3, is GAGVSQSPRYKVAKRGQDVALRCDPISGHVSLFWYQQALGQGPEFLTYFQNEAQLDKSGLPSDRFFAERPEGSVSTLKIQRTQQEDSAVYLCASSLRPGVDTQYFGPGTRLTVL.

This chain links TRBV11-2 with TRBJ2-7; perhaps TRBD1 as D (5 bases). This CDR3 is built from 15 residues. The V end lost 6 bases, the J end lost 2 bases, and 17 bases lay between the germline ends. CDR1 is SGHAT and CDR2 is FQNNGV in the germline V gene. The CDR3 coding sequence is TGTGCCAGCAGTTTTGGGGCAGGGCTAACCTACGAGCAGTACTTC. It encodes CASSFGAGLTYEQYF.

This chain joins TRBV27 and TRBJ2-5; D ambiguous. Germline assignment: CDR1 MNHEY and CDR2 SMNVEV (reference sequence). CDR3 length: 13 amino acids. V shed 4 bases and J shed 7 bases, with 13 bases lying between them. The CDR3 nucleotides read TGTGCCAGCAGTTCCACATTGGGGTGGACCCAGTACTTC. Translating it yields CASSSTLGWTQYF.

V gene TRBV27 combines with J gene TRBJ2-1, with a possible D match to TRBD1 (7 bases). The CDR3 spans 15 residues. Germline assignment: CDR1 MNHEY and CDR2 SMNVEV (reference sequence). Trimming cost V 5 bases and J 6 bases, with 17 bases left between them. CDR3 coding DNA: TGTGCCAGCAGTGGCGGCAGGGGGGCGGGCAATGAGCAGTTCTTC. Translating it yields CASSGGRGAGNEQFF.